These T cell receptor beta chains were read from a single sample in a study of Graves' ophthalmopathy and Graves' hyperthyroidism. MiXCR was run by TCRdb on the multiplex PCR reads, yielding one entry per CDR3 protein. The sample has approximately 700,000 distinct CDR3 sequences, approximately 39% seen once. The material sequenced was peripheral blood. The receptors shown here come from an adult man with Graves' ophthalmopathy. The CDR3 runs from the conserved cysteine through the conserved F or W. A D gene is named only where the DNA matches it firmly. Only some rows state a clone size, as once, few, many or a class for expanded clones.

D gene,V gene,J gene,clone size,CDR3 protein,CDR3 DNA
-,TRBV29-1,TRBJ1-1,-,CSSLTGNTEAFF,TGCAGCAGCTTGACAGGGAACACTGAAGCTTTCTTT
-,TRBV2,TRBJ2-2,many,CASRDGRGGELFF,TGTGCCAGCAGGGACGGACGGGGCGGGGAGCTGTTTTTT
TRBD2,TRBV5-1,TRBJ2-7,-,CASSSKLSGGAAEQYF,TGCGCCAGCAGCTCGAAACTTAGCGGGGGGGCCGCCGAGCAGTACTTC
TRBD1,TRBV10-3,TRBJ2-5,once,CAISNRGRETQYF,TGTGCCATCAGTAACAGGGGAAGGGAGACCCAGTACTTC
-,TRBV5-1,TRBJ2-5,-,CASGPWKGAGETQYF,TGCGCCAGCGGCCCATGGAAGGGGGCGGGGGAGACCCAGTACTTC
TRBD1,TRBV15,TRBJ2-5,many,CATSIPGGGETQYF,TGTGCCACCAGCATTCCAGGGGGTGGTGAGACCCAGTACTTC
-,TRBV5-4,TRBJ2-5,-,CASSLPGLKTQYF,TGTGCCAGCAGCTTACCTGGCTTGAAGACCCAGTACTTC
-,TRBV12-5,TRBJ2-2,-,CAGGHRSGELFF,TGTGCTGGTGGCCACCGGTCCGGGGAGCTGTTTTTT
TRBD2,TRBV11-3,TRBJ2-7,-,CASSLVSGSVGEQYF,TGTGCCAGCAGCTTAGTTAGCGGGAGCGTCGGGGAGCAGTACTTC
TRBD2,TRBV7-3,TRBJ2-5,-,CASRLGLAGAGETQYF,TGTGCTAGCCGCTTGGGTCTAGCGGGAGCGGGGGAGACCCAGTACTTC
-,TRBV29-1,TRBJ1-5,-,CSVGAGGAVETQHF,TGCAGCGTTGGAGCGGGAGGGGCAGTAGAGACCCAGCATTTT
TRBD2,TRBV7-2,TRBJ2-7,many,CASSAGLAGGPSYEQYF,TGTGCCAGCAGCGCCGGACTAGCGGGGGGGCCAAGCTACGAGCAGTACTTC